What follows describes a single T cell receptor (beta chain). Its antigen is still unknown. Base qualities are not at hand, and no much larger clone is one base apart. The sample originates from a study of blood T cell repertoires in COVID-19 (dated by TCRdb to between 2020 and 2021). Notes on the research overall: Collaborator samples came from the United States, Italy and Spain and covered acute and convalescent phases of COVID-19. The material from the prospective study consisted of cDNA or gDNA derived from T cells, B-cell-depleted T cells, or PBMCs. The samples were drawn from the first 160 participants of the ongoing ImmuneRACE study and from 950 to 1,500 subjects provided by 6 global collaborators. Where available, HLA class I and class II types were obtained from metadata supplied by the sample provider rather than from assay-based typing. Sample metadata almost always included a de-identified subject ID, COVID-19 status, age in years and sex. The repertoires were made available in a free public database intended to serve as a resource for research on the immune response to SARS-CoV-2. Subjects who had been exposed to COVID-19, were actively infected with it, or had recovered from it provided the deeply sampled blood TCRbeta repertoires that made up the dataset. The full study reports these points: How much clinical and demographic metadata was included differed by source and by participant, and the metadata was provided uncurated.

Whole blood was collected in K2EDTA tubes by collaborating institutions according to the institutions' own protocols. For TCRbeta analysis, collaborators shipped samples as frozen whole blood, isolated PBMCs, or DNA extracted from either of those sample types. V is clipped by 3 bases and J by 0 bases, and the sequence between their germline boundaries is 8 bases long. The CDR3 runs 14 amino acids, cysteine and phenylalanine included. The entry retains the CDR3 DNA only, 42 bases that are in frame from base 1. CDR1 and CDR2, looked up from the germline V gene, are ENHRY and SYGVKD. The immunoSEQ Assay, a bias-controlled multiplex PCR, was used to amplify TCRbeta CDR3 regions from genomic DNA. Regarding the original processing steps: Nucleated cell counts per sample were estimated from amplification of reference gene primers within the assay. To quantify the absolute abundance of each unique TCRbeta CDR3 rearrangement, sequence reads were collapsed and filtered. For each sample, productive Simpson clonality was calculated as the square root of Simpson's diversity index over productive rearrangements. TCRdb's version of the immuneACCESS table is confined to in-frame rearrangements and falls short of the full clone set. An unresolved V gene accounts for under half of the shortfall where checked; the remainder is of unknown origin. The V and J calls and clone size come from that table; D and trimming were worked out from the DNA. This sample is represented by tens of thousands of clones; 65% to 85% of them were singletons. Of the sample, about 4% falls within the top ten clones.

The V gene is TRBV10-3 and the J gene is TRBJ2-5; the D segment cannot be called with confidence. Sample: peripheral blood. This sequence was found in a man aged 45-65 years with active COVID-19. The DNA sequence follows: TGTGCCATCAGTGAACGGGTGGACCAAGAGACCCAGTACTTC. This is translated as CAISERVDQETQYF.